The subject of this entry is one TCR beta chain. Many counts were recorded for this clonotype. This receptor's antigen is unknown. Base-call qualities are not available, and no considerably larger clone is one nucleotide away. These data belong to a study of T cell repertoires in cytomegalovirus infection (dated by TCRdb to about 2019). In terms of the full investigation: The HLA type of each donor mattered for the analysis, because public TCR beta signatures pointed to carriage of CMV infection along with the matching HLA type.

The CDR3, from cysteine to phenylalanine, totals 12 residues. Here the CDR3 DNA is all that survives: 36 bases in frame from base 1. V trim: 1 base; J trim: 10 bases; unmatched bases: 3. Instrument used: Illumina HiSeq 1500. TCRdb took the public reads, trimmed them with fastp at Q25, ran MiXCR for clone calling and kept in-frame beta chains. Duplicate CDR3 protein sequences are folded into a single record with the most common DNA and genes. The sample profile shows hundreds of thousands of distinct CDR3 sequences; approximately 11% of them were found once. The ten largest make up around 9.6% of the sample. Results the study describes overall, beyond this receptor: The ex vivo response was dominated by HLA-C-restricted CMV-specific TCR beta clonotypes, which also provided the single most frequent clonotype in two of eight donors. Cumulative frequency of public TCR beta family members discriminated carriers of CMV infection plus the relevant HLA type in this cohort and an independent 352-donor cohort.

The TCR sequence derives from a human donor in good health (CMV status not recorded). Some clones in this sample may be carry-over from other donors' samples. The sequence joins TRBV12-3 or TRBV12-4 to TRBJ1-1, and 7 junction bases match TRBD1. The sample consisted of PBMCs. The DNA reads TGTGCCAGCAGTTTAGGACAGGGAGTAGCTTTCTTT. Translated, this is CASSLGQGVAFF.